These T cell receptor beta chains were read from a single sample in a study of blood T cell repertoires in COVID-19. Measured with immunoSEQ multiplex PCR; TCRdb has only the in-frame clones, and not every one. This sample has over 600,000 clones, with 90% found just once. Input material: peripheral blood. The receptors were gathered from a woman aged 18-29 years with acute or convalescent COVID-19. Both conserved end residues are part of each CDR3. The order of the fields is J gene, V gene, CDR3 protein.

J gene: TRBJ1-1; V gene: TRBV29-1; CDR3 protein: CSVVYPGMWNTEAFF
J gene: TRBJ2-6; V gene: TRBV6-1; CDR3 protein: CASSEAPTGVGANVLTF
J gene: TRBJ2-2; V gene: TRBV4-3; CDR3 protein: CASSQGTSLGIAGELFF
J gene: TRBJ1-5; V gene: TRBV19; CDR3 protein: CASSITWTGLQPQHF
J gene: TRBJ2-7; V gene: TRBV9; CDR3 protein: CASSEGGGPYYEQYF
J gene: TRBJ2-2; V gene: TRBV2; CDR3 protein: CARGEPTGELFF
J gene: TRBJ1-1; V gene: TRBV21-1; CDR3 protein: CASSAGQGNGTEAFF
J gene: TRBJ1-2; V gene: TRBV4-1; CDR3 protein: CASSQDSGTVKGYTF
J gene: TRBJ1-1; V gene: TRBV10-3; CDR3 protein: CAISPQGQGVEAFF
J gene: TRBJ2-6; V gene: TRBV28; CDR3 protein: CASSLEVPSGANVLTF
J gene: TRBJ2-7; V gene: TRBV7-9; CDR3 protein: CASSHLPGQVISYEQYF
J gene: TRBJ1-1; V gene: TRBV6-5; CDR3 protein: CAGGGFGEAFF
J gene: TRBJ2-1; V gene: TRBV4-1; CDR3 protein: CASSQGLGDWEQFF
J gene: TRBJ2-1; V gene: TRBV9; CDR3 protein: CASSAGASGTYNEQFF
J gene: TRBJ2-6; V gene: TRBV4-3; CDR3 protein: CASSQALGAYANVLTF
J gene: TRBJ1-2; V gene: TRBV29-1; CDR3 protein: CSVEKPGLNYGYTF
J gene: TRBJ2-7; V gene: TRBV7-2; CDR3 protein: CASSSDRGPYEQYF
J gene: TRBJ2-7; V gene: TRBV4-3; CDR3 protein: CASSQDWGSGGLLSYEQYF
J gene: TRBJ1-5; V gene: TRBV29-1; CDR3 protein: CSVAQDRGQQPQHF
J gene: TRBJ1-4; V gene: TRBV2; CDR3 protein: CASKGTVNEKLFF
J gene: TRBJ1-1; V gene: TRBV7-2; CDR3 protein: CASRPGQSVTEAFF
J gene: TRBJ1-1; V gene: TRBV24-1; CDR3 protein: CATSDFQGRAFF
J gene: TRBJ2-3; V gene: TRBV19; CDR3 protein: CASIEGRGDTQYF
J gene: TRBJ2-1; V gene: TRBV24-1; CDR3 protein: CATSDLVRTGFNEQFF
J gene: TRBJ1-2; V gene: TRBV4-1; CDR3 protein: CASSPGGREPNGYTF
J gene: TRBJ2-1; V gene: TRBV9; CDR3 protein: CASSVPGQGNNEQFF
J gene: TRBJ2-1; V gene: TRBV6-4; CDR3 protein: CASSDTGDSYNEQFF
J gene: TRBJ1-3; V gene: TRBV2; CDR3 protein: CASSEEQHSGNTIYF
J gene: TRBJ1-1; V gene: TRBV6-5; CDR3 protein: CASTSGFTEAFF
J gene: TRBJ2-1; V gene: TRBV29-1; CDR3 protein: CSVEHRDEQFF
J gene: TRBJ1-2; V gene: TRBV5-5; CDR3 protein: CASSLADRPYGYTF
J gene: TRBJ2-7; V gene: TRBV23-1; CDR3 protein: CASSQTRDRPYEQYF
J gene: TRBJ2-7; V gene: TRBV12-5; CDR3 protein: CASGLLVRGEQYF
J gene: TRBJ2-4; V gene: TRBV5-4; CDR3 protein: CASSPRGADIQYF
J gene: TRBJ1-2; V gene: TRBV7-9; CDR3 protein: CASSLSSRALGYTF
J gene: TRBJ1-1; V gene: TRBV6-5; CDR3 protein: CASSLEVLNTEAFF
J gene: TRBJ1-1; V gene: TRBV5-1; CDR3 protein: CASSPYRGDEAFF
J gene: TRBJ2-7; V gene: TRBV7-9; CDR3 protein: CASSLGRQASYEQYF
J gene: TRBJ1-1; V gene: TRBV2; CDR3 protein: CASLGAEAFF
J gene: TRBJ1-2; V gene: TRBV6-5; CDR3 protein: CASRGTPNYGYTF
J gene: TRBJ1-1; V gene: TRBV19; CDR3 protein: CASSPTDRNTEAFF
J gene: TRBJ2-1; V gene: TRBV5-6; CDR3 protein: CASSLGGREQFF
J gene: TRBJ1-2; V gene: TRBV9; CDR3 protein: CASSVGQGALGYTF
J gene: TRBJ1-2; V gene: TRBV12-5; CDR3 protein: CASGAGTGRGYTF
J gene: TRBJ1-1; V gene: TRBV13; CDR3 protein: CASSLGTGDTEAFF
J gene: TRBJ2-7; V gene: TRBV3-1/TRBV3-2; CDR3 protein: CASSQQGAKPHEQYF
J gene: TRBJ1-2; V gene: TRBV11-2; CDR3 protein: CASSSPSTAKFSGYTF
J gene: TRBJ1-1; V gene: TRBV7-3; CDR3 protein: CASSLLGNTEAFF
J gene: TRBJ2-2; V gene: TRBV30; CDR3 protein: CAWNRRSGGTGELFF
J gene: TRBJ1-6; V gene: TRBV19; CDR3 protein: CASSIHLQGNSPLHF
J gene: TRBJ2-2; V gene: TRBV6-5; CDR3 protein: CASSYSTGGSGELFF